The 25 T cell receptor beta chains given below trace back to one sample, sequenced in a study of a mutant IDH1 vaccine in newly diagnosed glioma. Their specific antigens are unknown. Regarding time point: week 35, safety follow-up. Vaccination comprised doses that each held 300 ug of mutant IDH1 20-mer peptide, plus topical imiquimod. Here immunoSEQ multiplex PCR was the method, and the copy in TCRdb shows in-frame clones only, minus some. The data show 45,000 to 60,000 clones, 85% to 90% seen once. The specimen comprised PBMCs, sampled from a glioma patient whose treatment included an IDH1 peptide vaccine. The source of these receptors is a middle-aged woman with glioma.

A single count supports this clone. The chain recombines TRBV7-8 with TRBJ1-2; the D gene is possibly TRBD1 (6 bases). CDR3 size: 14 residues. The germline CDR1 and CDR2 sequences are SGHVS and FQNEAQ. The V end was cut by 5 bases, the J end by 2 bases, with 12 bases between. Here the CDR3 DNA reads TGTGCCAGCAGCCCCTCAGGGGCCAACTATGGCTACACCTTC. This encodes CASSPSGANYGYTF. Looking up the rest from reference TRBV7-8 and TRBJ1-2 gives the full variable domain: GAGVSQSPRYKVAKRGQDVALRCDPISGHVSLFWYQQALGQGPEFLTYFQNEAQLDKSGLPSDRFFAERPEGSVSTLKIQRTQQEDSAVYLCASSPSGANYGYTFGSGTRLTVV.

The chain has TRBV6-5 and TRBJ1-2; D is unclear. The germline gives CDR1 MNHEY, CDR2 SVGAGI. Trimming pared 2 bases from V and 2 bases from J, leaving 12 bases between. The CDR3 totals 15 residues. The CDR3 sequence: CASSYGLAGNYGYTF. In DNA form, the CDR3 reads TGTGCCAGCAGTTACGGATTGGCAGGAAACTATGGCTACACCTTC.

The V gene is TRBV19, the J gene TRBJ1-1, with D perhaps TRBD1 (5 bases). This CDR3 region has 13 residues. Germline V CDR1 and CDR2: LNHDA, SQIVND (reference sequence). V lost 11 bases and J lost 5, with 18 bases in between. DNA for the CDR3: TGTGCCTCGGGGGGTCACCTGGGAACTGAAGCTTTCTTT. Its translation: CASGGHLGTEAFF.

This chain joins TRBV19 and TRBJ2-5; TRBD1 matches at 9 bases. Germline assignment: CDR1 LNHDA and CDR2 SQIVND (reference sequence). The CDR3 length is 16 residues. The ends lost 3 bases at V and 4 bases at J; junction bases unmatched: 9. This CDR3 is CASSISLQGAGETQYF. In nucleotides, the CDR3 is TGTGCCAGTAGTATTTCTCTACAGGGGGCGGGAGAGACCCAGTACTTC.

The chain employs TRBV6-5 and TRBJ2-7; D gene unclear. The V gene lost 2 bases and the J gene lost 4 bases, with 9 bases spanning the gap. The CDR3 is made up of 13 amino acids. Germline V gene lookup returns CDR1 MNHEY and CDR2 SVGAGI. This CDR3 is CASSYGSDYEQYF. CDR3 DNA: TGTGCCAGCAGTTACGGTAGTGATTACGAGCAGTACTTC.

The V call is TRBV5-6, the J call TRBJ1-6; D gene unclear. V was cut by 4 bases and J by 9 bases, with 17 bases left in between. The germline CDR1 and CDR2 sequences are SGHDT and YYEEEE. The CDR3 is made up of 15 amino acids. CDR3 region: CASSPGARFTSPLHF. The CDR3 DNA reads as TGTGCCAGCAGCCCCGGAGCCCGCTTTACTTCACCCCTCCACTTT. Full variable domain (missing parts from reference TRBV5-6 and TRBJ1-6): DAGVTQSPTHLIKTRGQQVTLRCSPKSGHDTVSWYQQALGQGPQFIFQYYEEEERQRGNFPDRFSGHQFPNYSSELNVNALLLGDSALYLCASSPGARFTSPLHFGNGTRLTVT.

This clone is a singleton in its sample. The CDR3: CASSLGGISKETQYF. Written as DNA, the CDR3 is TGTGCCAGCAGTTTAGGCGGGATTTCCAAAGAGACCCAGTACTTC. The chain recombines TRBV27 with TRBJ2-5; weak D call: TRBD2 (6 bases). The V end lost 2 bases, the J end lost 3 bases, and 13 bases lay between the germline ends. Per germline, CDR1 MNHEY and CDR2 SMNVEV (reference sequence). This CDR3 has 15 residues.

The chain joins TRBV11-3 to TRBJ1-1; no firm D call. V lost 1 base, J lost 10 bases, and 16 bases lay in between. CDR1 and CDR2 (germline): SGHNT, YENEEA. The CDR3 extends over 14 amino acids. Here the CDR3 DNA reads TGTGCCAGCAGCTTAGTGGGCAGGATGAGTGGAGCTTTCTTT. Amino acids: CASSLVGRMSGAFF.

The chain carries TRBV7-6 and TRBJ1-2; TRBD1 might be the D (5 bases). CDR3 size: 12 residues. Germline loops: CDR1 SGHVS, CDR2 FNYEAQ. V dropped 5 bases and J dropped 9 bases, with 13 bases sitting between them. CDR3 coding DNA: TGTGCCAGCAGCCCAGGGTCTGACCGCTACACCTTC. Translating it yields CASSPGSDRYTF.

The V call is TRBV30, the J call TRBJ2-7, with 9 positions matching TRBD2. The germline gives CDR1 GTSNPN, CDR2 SVGIG (reference sequence). The CDR3 runs 14 residues. J was trimmed by 4 bases and V by 0 bases; bases with no gene match: 4. The CDR3 here is CAWSVRGRAYEQYF. DNA for the CDR3: TGTGCCTGGAGTGTACGCGGGAGGGCGTACGAGCAGTACTTC. The full variable domain, in which reference TRBV30 and TRBJ2-7 provide the parts outside the CDR3, is SQTIHQWPATLVQPVGSPLSLECTVEGTSNPNLYWYRQAAGRGLQLLFYSVGIGQISSEVPQNLSASRPQDRQFILSSKKLLLSDSGFYLCAWSVRGRAYEQYFGPGTRLTVT.

The J gene is TRBJ2-3, the V gene TRBV10-3, with D possibly being TRBD2 (7 bases). Trimming left V 4 bases short and J 7 bases short, with 15 bases between. The CDR3 length is 14 residues. From germline, CDR1 is ENHRY and CDR2 SYGVKD. The CDR3 DNA sequence: TGTGCCATCAGTGCTGGGGGGGGCACGAATACGCAGTATTTT. Translation gives CAISAGGGTNTQYF.

This clone was observed a single time. The rearrangement links TRBV6-1 to TRBJ1-2; 9 bases agree with TRBD1. Germline values: CDR1 MNHNS, CDR2 SASEGT. This CDR3 is built from 14 residues. J was trimmed by 7 bases and V by 7 bases; bases with no gene match: 10. CDR3 nucleotides: TGTGCCAGCACGCACACCCTGACAGGGGGTGGCTACACCTTC. Amino acids: CASTHTLTGGGYTF.

This chain joins TRBV18 and TRBJ2-3; no clear D. Trimming pared 2 bases from V and 6 bases from J, leaving 6 bases between. This CDR3 is built from 12 residues. Per germline, CDR1 KGHSH and CDR2 LQKENI. The DNA of the CDR3 is TGTGCCAGCTCACCAGTCTCGGATACGCAGTATTTT. Encoded protein: CASSPVSDTQYF.

This chain links TRBV28 with TRBJ2-4; D ambiguous. Germline values: CDR1 MDHEN, CDR2 SYDVKM. Trimming stripped 3 bases from V and 2 bases from J, with 8 bases between. The CDR3 consists of 14 residues. CDR3 loop: CASSLAGTKNIQYF. As DNA, the CDR3 is TGTGCCAGCAGTTTGGCCGGAACCAAAAACATTCAGTACTTC.

The chain couples TRBV14 to TRBJ2-7; TRBD2 might be the D (6 bases). Germline lookup yields CDR1 SGHDN and CDR2 FVKESK. This CDR3 contains 19 residues. The V end was cut by 0 bases, the J end by 3 bases, with 24 bases between. CDR3 protein: CASSQEFGAGPPLFYEQYF. The CDR3 DNA reads as TGTGCCAGCAGCCAAGAGTTTGGGGCGGGGCCGCCTTTATTCTACGAGCAGTACTTC.

V is TRBV10-1 and J is TRBJ1-1; unclear D gene. CDR1 and CDR2 (germline): WNHNN, SYGVQD (reference sequence). Trimming stripped 2 bases from V and 2 bases from J, with 6 bases between. The CDR3 has 13 amino acids. The CDR3 loop is CASSERVNTEAFF. The CDR3 bases are TGCGCCAGCAGTGAGCGGGTTAACACTGAAGCTTTCTTT.

The rearrangement joins TRBV2 to TRBJ1-1, with D possibly being TRBD1 (6 bases). The V end was cut by 5 bases, the J end by 3 bases, with 10 bases between. This CDR3 has 13 residues. CDR1 is SNHLY, CDR2 FYNNEI, per germline. CDR3 coding DNA: TGTGCCAGCAGTCTACAGGGTTACACTGAAGCTTTCTTT. Its translation is CASSLQGYTEAFF.

This clone was detected only a few times. This chain links TRBV21-1 with TRBJ1-1. TRBV21-1 constitutes a pseudogene. The CDR3 consists of 17 residues. CDR3 in DNA: TGTGCCAGCAGCAAACAACCTCGGGGGGGCTGCTGTTTGGAAGCTTTCTTT. Encoded protein: CASSKQPRGGCCLEAFF.

The chain is built from TRBV7-2 and TRBJ2-2; possible D gene TRBD2, 6 bases. Germline V lookup: CDR1 SGHTA, CDR2 FQGNSA. This CDR3 is 17 amino acids long. Trimming removed 5 bases from V and 2 bases from J, with 18 bases in between. The CDR3 DNA follows: TGTGCCAGCAGCCTGCTGGGCGGGACGGAAAACACCGGGGAGCTGTTTTTT. Encoded protein: CASSLLGGTENTGELFF.

This chain joins TRBV7-9 and TRBJ1-1, with a weak D call TRBD1 (5 bases). Trimming cost V 4 bases and J 11 bases, with 20 bases left between them. Germline V lookup: CDR1 SEHNR, CDR2 FQNEAQ (reference sequence). The CDR3 sequence is 14 residues long. CDR3 loop: CASSYSFGTLGAFF. As DNA, the CDR3 is TGTGCCAGCAGCTACAGTTTTGGGACCCTTGGGGCTTTCTTT.

The J gene is TRBJ2-2, the V gene TRBV5-4; D is undetermined. The CDR3 runs 15 residues. Germline V gene sequence: CDR1 SGHNT, CDR2 YYREEE (reference sequence). V was trimmed by 3 bases and J by 0 bases, leaving 9 bases between them. CDR3 bases: TGTGCCAGCAGCTCCCGGACGGCGAACACCGGGGAGCTGTTTTTT. It is translated as CASSSRTANTGELFF.

This chain connects TRBV11-2 to TRBJ1-3; D possibly corresponds to TRBD1 (5 bases). From germline, CDR1 is SGHAT and CDR2 FQNNGV. The CDR3 spans 14 residues. Trimming cost V 0 bases and J 7 bases, with 10 bases left between them. The CDR3 region is CASSLDAGRNTIYF. The DNA of the CDR3 is TGTGCCAGCAGCTTAGATGCGGGGCGGAACACCATATATTTT.

This clone was observed a few times. The chain employs TRBV29-1 and TRBJ1-1; no definite D call. The germline gives CDR1 SQVTM, CDR2 ANQGSEA. V was clipped by 5 bases and J by 0 bases, with 7 bases between them. The CDR3 length is 12 residues. The DNA of the CDR3 is TGCAGCGTTAGGGTTGTGAACACTGAAGCTTTCTTT. It yields the protein CSVRVVNTEAFF. The entire variable domain, with the rest obtained from reference TRBV29-1 and TRBJ1-1, is as follows: SAVISQKPSRDICQRGTSLTIQCQVDSQVTMMFWYRQQPGQSLTLIATANQGSEATYESGFVIDKFPISRPNLTFSTLTVSNMSPEDSSIYLCSVRVVNTEAFFGQGTRLTVV.

This clone appeared a few times. V is TRBV4-1 and J is TRBJ2-3, with D possibly TRBD1 on 5 matching bases. V was cut by 0 bases and J by 6 bases, with 10 bases left in between. CDR3 length equals 14 residues. Looked up from germline, CDR1 is MGHRA and CDR2 is YSYEKL. CDR3 residues: CASSQDRGRDTQYF. The CDR3 bases are TGCGCCAGCAGCCAAGATAGGGGCCGGGATACGCAGTATTTT.

About this clone itself: Other nucleotide sequences from this sample produce the same CDR3. J is TRBJ1-1 and V is TRBV4-2; D not certain. The CDR3 has 14 residues. The V and J ends lost 0 bases and 2 bases respectively, with 7 bases between them. Germline CDR1 LGHNA, CDR2 YNFKEQ. The CDR3 sequence is CASSQDRLNTEAFF. The CDR3 nucleotides are TGTGCCAGCAGCCAAGATAGGTTAAACACTGAAGCTTTCTTT.